The present T cell receptor (beta chain) was sequenced within a study of T cells after posttransplantation cyclophosphamide. A marrow graft followed busulfan-fludarabine conditioning, with cyclophosphamide on days +3 and +4. Clones were sequenced by immunoSEQ multiplex PCR, and TCRdb holds only the in-frame ones, with some missing. The record shows 5,000 or so clones for this sample, with no singletons present. Ten or more counts support this clone. CDR3 length: 13 residues. The germline V and J ends were trimmed by 2 bases and 3 bases, with 8 bases remaining between them. Germline lookup yields CDR1 SGHRS and CDR2 YFSETQ.

The sample was PBMCs, taken around 350 days after allogeneic stem cell transplant with posttransplant cyclophosphamide. This TCR was recovered from a male patient aged 60 to 75 who received an allogeneic stem cell transplant from a related donor, was CMV-positive, and had acute GVHD only. The graft donor may have given rise to some T cells. The V and J genes are TRBV5-1 and TRBJ1-2; D ambiguous. In DNA form, the CDR3 reads TGCGCCAGCAGCTTAACGGTTGACTATGGCTACACCTTC. This gives the protein CASSLTVDYGYTF.